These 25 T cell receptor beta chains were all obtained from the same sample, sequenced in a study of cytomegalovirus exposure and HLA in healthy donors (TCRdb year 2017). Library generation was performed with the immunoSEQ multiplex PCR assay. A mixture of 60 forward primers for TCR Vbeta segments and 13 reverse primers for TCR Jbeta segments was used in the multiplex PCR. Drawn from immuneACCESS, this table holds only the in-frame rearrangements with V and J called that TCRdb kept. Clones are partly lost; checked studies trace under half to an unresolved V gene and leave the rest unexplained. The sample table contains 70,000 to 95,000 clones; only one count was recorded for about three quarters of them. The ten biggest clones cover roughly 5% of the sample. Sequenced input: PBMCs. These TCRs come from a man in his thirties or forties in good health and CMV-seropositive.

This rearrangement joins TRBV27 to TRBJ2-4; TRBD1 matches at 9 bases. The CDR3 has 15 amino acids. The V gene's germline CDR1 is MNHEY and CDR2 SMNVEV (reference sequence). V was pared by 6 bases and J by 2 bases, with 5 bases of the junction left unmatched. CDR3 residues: CASRGTGLSKNIQYF. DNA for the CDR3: TGTGCCAGCAGAGGGACAGGGCTTTCCAAAAACATTCAGTACTTC.

The CDR3 nucleotides are TGTGCCAGCAGCCGATCAGGTGGCTCCTACAATGAGCAGTTCTTC. Protein product: CASSRSGGSYNEQFF. This chain uses TRBV7-3 with TRBJ2-1; D unresolved. The length of the CDR3 is 15 residues. With 5 bases removed from V and 0 bases from J, the gap between germline ends came to 11 bases. The germline V gene encodes CDR1 SGHTA and CDR2 FQGTGA.

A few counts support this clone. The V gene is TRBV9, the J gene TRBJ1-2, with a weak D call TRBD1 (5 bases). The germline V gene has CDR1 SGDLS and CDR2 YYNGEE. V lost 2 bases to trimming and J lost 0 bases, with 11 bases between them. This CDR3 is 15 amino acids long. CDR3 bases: TGTGCCAGCAGCGTGTCCGGGGGAGCTAACTATGGCTACACCTTC. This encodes CASSVSGGANYGYTF.

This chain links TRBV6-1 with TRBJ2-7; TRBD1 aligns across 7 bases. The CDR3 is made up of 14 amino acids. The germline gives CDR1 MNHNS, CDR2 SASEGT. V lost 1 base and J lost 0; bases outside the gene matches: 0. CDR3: CASSEGDSSYEQYV. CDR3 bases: TGTGCCAGCAGTGAAGGGGACAGCTCCTACGAGCAGTACGTC.

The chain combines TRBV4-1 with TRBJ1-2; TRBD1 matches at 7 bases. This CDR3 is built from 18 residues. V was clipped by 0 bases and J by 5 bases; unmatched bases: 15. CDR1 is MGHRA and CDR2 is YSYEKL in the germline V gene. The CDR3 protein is CASSQDGRQGKIGYGYTF. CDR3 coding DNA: TGCGCCAGCAGCCAAGATGGGCGACAGGGTAAAATTGGTTATGGCTACACCTTC.

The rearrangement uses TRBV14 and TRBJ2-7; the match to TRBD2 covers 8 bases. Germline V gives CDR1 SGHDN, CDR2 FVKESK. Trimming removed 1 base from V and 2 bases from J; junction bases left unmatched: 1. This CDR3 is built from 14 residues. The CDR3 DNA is TGTGCCAGCAGCCAAGCTAGCGGGCCCTACGAGCAGTACTTC. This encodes CASSQASGPYEQYF.

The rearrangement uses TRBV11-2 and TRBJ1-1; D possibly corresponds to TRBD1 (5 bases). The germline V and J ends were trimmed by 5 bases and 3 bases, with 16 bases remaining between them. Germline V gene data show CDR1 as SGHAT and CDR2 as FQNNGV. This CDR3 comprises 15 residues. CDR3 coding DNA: TGTGCCAGCAGCCTCCGGTGGGGCGGCGACACTGAAGCTTTCTTT. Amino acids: CASSLRWGGDTEAFF.

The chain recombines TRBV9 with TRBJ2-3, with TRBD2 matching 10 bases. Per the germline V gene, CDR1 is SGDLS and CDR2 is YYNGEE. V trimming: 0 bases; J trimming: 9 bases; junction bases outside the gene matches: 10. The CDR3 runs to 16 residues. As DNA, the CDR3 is TGTGCCAGCAGCGTAGCTATGGCTAGCGGGAGAGAGACGCAGTATTTT. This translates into CASSVAMASGRETQYF.

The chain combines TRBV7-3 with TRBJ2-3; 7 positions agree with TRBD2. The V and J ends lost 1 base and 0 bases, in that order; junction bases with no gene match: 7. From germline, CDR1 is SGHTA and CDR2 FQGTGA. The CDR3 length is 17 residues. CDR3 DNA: TGTGCCAGCAGCTTAAAGGCTAGCGGAACTAGCACAGATACGCAGTATTTT. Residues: CASSLKASGTSTDTQYF. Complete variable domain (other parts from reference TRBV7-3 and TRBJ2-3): GAGVSQTPSNKVTEKGKYVELRCDPISGHTALYWYRQSLGQGPEFLIYFQGTGAADDSGLPNDRFFAVRPEGSVSTLKIQRTERGDSAVYLCASSLKASGTSTDTQYFGPGTRLTVL.

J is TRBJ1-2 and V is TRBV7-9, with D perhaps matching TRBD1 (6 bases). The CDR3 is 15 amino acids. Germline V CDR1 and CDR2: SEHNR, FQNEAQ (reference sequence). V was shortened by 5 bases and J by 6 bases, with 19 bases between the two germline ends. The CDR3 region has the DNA TGTGCCAGCAGCCCTTCCTCCACAGGGCTTCATGGCTACACCTTC. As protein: CASSPSSTGLHGYTF.

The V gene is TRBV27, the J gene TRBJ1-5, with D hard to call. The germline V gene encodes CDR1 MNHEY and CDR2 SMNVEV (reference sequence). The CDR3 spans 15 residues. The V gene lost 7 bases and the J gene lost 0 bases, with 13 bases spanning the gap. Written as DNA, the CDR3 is TGTGCCAGCAAGCGGCGTGATAGTAGCAATCAGCCCCAGCATTTT. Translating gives CASKRRDSSNQPQHF.

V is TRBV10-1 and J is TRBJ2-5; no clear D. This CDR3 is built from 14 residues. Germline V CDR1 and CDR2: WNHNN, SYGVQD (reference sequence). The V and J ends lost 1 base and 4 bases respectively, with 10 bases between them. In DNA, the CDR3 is TGCGCCAGCAGTGAGTGGAGTAGGTCAGAGACCCAGTACTTC. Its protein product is CASSEWSRSETQYF.

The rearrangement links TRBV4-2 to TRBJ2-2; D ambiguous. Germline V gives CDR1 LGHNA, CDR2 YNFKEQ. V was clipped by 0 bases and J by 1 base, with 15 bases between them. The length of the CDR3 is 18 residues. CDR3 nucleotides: TGTGCCAGCAGCCAAGATACTTTGGCAGGCTTGAACACCGGGGAGCTGTTTTTT. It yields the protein CASSQDTLAGLNTGELFF.

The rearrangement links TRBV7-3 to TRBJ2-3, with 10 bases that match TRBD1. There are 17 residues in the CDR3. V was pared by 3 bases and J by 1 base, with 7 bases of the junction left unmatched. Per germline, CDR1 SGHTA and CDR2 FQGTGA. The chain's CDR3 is CASSFDGTGDGTDTQYF. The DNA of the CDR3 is TGTGCCAGCAGCTTTGATGGGACAGGGGACGGCACAGATACGCAGTATTTT.

Written as DNA, the CDR3 is TGTGCCAGCATACCGACAGGGGGCGCGAGGACTGAAGCTTTCTTT. Its translation is CASIPTGGARTEAFF. The chain links TRBV4-2 to TRBJ1-1, with 10 bases identical to TRBD1. The CDR3 is 15 amino acids. With V trimmed by 7 bases and J by 5 bases, 10 bases remained unmatched. Germline-derived CDR1 and CDR2 are LGHNA and YNFKEQ.

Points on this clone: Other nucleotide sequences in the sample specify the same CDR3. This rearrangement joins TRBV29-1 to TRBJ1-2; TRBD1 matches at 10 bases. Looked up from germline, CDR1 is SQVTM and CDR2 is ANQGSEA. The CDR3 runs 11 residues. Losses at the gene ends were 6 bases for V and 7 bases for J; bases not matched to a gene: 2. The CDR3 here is CSVGQGGGYTF. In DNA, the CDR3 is TGCAGCGTCGGACAGGGGGGTGGCTACACCTTC.

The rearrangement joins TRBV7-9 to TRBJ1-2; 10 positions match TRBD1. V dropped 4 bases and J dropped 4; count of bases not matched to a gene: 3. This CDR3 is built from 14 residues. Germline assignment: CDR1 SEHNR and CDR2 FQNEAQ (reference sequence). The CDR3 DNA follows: TGTGCCAGCAGCTCGGGACAGGGGATCTATGGCTACACCTTC. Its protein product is CASSSGQGIYGYTF.

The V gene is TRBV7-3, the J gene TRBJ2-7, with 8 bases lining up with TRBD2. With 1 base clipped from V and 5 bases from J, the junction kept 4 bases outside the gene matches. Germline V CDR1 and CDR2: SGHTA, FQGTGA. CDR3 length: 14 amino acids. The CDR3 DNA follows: TGTGCCAGCAGCTTAATAGCGGGAACCGACGAGCAGTACTTC. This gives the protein CASSLIAGTDEQYF.

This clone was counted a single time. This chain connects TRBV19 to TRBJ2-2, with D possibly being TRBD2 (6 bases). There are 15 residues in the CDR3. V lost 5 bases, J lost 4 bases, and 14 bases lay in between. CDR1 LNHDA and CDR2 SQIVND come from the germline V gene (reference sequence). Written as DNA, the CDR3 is TGTGCCAGTAGTCCTTCTAGCGTTCCCACCGGGGAGCTGTTTTTT. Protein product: CASSPSSVPTGELFF. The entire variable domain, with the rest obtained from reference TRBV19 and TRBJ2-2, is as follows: DGGITQSPKYLFRKEGQNVTLSCEQNLNHDAMYWYRQDPGQGLRLIYYSQIVNDFQKGDIAEGYSVSREKKESFPLTVTSAQKNPTAFYLCASSPSSVPTGELFFGEGSRLTVL.

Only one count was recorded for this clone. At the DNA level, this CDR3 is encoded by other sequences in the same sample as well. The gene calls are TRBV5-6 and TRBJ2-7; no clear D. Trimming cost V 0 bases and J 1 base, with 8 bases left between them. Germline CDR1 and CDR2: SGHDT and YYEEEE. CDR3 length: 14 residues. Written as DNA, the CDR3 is TGTGCCAGCAGCTTGGGAAGAGGATCCTACGAGCAGTACGTC. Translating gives CASSLGRGSYEQYV.

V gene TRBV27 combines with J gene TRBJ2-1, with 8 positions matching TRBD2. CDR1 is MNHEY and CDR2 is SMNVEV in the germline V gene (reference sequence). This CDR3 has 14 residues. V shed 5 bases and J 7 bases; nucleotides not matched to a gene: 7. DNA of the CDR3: TGTGCCAGCAGTATCGGACTAGCAGGGAATGAGCAGTTCTTC. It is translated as CASSIGLAGNEQFF.

This CDR3 reads CASSLPFTGELFF. The CDR3 DNA sequence: TGTGCCAGCAGTTTACCTTTCACCGGGGAGCTGTTTTTT. This sequence joins TRBV27 and TRBJ2-2, with D unresolved. CDR1 and CDR2 from the germline V gene are MNHEY and SMNVEV (reference sequence). The CDR3 totals 13 residues. Trimming removed 2 bases from V and 4 bases from J, with 5 bases in between.

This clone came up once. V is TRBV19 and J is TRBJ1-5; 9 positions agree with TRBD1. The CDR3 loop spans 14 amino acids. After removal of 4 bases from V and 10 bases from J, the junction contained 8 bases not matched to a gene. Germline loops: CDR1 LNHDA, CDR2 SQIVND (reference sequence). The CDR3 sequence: CASSTGDRVSPQHF. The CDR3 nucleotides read TGTGCCAGTAGTACGGGGGACAGGGTCTCTCCCCAGCATTTT.

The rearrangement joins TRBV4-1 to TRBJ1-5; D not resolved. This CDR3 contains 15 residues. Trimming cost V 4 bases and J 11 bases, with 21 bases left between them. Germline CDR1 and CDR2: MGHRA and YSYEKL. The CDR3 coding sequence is TGCGCCAGCAGCCGAGTAGGCTTAATCTCGGAGGCCCAGCATTTT. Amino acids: CASSRVGLISEAQHF.

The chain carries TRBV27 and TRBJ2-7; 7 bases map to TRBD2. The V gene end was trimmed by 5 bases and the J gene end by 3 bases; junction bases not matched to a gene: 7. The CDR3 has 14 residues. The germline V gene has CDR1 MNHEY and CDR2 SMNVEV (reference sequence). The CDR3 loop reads CASSPAGLYYEQYF. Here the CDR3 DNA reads TGTGCCAGCAGTCCAGCGGGACTCTACTACGAGCAGTACTTC.